This TCR beta chain was profiled in a study of T cell responses to AZD1222 COVID-19 vaccine (dated by TCRdb to the early 2020s). Describing the broader study: AZD1222 recipients with second doses at about 4 weeks or about 12 weeks were pooled, because spike-specific TCR depth and breadth did not differ between schedules. Enrollment into the trials was organized by age into subgroups of 18-55, 56-69 and 70-plus years, and those subgroups contained around 150, 28 and 57 TCR-sequenced participants, respectively. A total of around 240 trial participants underwent TCR sequencing, of whom 200 to 220 had received two doses of AZD1222 and about 26 had received two doses of the MenACWY control vaccine.

About this clone itself: It lacks a known antigen. No base-level quality is on record; no much larger clone is a single base apart.

The CDR3 regions of human TCRbeta chains were subjected to immunosequencing. The authors processed their data as follows. Repertoire TCRs were checked for matches against a reference library of SARS-CoV-2-specific TCRs that had been generated using the MIRA antigen-specificity platform. Breadth was defined as the fraction of unique TCRs that were SARS-CoV-2-associated, and depth was defined as the fraction of total T cells that were SARS-CoV-2-associated. Using the MIRA data, each spike-specific TCR was assigned both to the spike region to which the TCR was reactive and to a CD4 or CD8 class. Log10-transformed breadth and depth values were compared by one-way ANOVA with Sidak's multiple comparisons tests. Here the immuneACCESS table is served through TCRdb, limited to in-frame sequences with V and J called. Missing clones are a known gap in these copies; in checked studies unresolved V genes cover under half, and the rest lacks a known reason. The D gene and trimming were derived from the DNA, and the V and J assignments and clone size from that table. A total of 150,000 or so clones appear in this sample, roughly 89% of them only once. The ten largest account for less than 5.5% of the sample.

Summary of the overall study and its limitations: Reportedly, almost half of the unique spike-specific TCRs recognized epitopes lying outside the regions that are mutated in the B.1.351 and B.1.1.7 variants. Because no day 14 peak-response samples were available, repertoires were characterized only after the peak T cell response. Only five or six AZD1222 recipients were SARS-CoV-2 seropositive at baseline, limiting conclusions about previously exposed vaccinees. Most participants were white British and females outnumbered males, and the authors suggested that clonal diversity may have been underestimated. In the small 56-69-year group, the increase in depth fell short of significance, most likely because of low power. The whole spike protein was spanned by vaccine-associated CD4 TCRs, and dominant responses were seen in regions 160-218 and 743-854. After two AZD1222 doses, both the breadth and the depth of spike-specific TCRs were significantly higher than at day 0 and than in MenACWY recipients.

Per the publication, the time point label means: baseline before first vaccination. The vaccinee samples were drawn from two UK trials, COV001 and COV002, one of which was a single-blind randomized controlled phase 2/3 trial testing AZD1222 (ChAdOx1 nCoV-19) in healthy adults. For TCRbeta chain sequencing, PBMC samples were collected from trial participants at day 0 and at day 28 after the second dose. The sequence was obtained from an adult in good health. Sequencing was performed on peripheral blood, taken on day 0 of AZD1222 vaccination.

The DNA sequence is TGTGCCAGCAGTCCCACACGGGGAGGGATGAAGGATTCACCCCTCCACTTT. It is translated as CASSPTRGGMKDSPLHF. The sequence is built from TRBV27 and TRBJ1-6; the D gene is not confidently resolved. V sheds 5 bases and J sheds 8 bases, leaving 22 bases between their ends. Reading from cysteine to phenylalanine, the CDR3 counts 17 amino acids. Here the CDR3 DNA is all that survives: 51 bases in frame from base 1. Looking up the germline V gene (reference sequence) yields CDR1 MNHEY and CDR2 SMNVEV.